These 22 T cell receptor beta chains share one sample of origin, sequenced in a study of shared clonotypes between healthy human individuals. Sequencing used immunoSEQ multiplex PCR; TCRdb keeps in-frame clones, though not all of them. In the table there are under 600,000 clones, 70% to 80% of which are singletons. The sequenced sample consisted of PBMCs. These receptors came from a woman in her forties in good health. Some clones in this sample may be carry-over from other donors' samples.

The chain recombines TRBV5-1 with TRBJ2-1; D gene unclear. The CDR3 has 13 residues. Trimming left V 3 bases short and J 7 bases short, with 11 bases between. Germline lookup yields CDR1 SGHRS and CDR2 YFSETQ. CDR3 sequence (DNA): TGCGCCAGCAGCTCGCCAGGTGAGAATGAGCAGTTCTTC. Amino acid sequence: CASSSPGENEQFF. The whole variable domain, filled in from reference TRBV5-1 and TRBJ2-1, reads KAGVTQTPRYLIKTRGQQVTLSCSPISGHRSVSWYQQTPGQGLQFLFEYFSETQRNKGNFPGRFSGRQFSNSRSEMNVSTLELGDSALYLCASSSPGENEQFFGPGTRLTVL.

J is TRBJ2-7 and V is TRBV7-9; D call uncertain. The germline gives CDR1 SEHNR, CDR2 FQNEAQ (reference sequence). The CDR3 consists of 14 residues. Trimming cost V 2 bases and J 0 bases, with 8 bases left between them. The CDR3 reads CASSLSQDSYEQYF. The CDR3 coding sequence is TGTGCCAGCAGCTTAAGTCAGGACTCCTACGAGCAGTACTTC.

The chain links TRBV6-4 to TRBJ1-1; D gene ambiguous. The CDR3 runs to 13 residues. V was shortened by 5 bases and J by 0 bases, with 7 bases between the two germline ends. Germline lookup yields CDR1 MRHNA and CDR2 SNTAGT. CDR3 sequence reads: CASSRRLNTEAFF. The CDR3 bases are TGTGCCAGCAGTCGTAGATTGAACACTGAAGCTTTCTTT.

The rearrangement joins TRBV19 to TRBJ2-5; 7 nucleotides agree with TRBD1. Germline-derived CDR1 and CDR2 are LNHDA and SQIVND (reference sequence). The CDR3 is 13 amino acids. V was pared by 6 bases and J by 4 bases, with 5 bases of the junction left unmatched. The CDR3 loop reads CASSSTGAETQYF. CDR3 sequence (DNA): TGTGCCAGTAGCTCAACAGGGGCAGAGACCCAGTACTTC.

The chain uses TRBV6-1 and TRBJ1-3; D is ambiguous. The CDR3 totals 14 residues. Between the trimmed V and J ends, which lost 3 bases and 5 bases, there was a span of 11 bases. Germline CDR1 MNHNS, CDR2 SASEGT. The chain's CDR3 is CASSDLGLRNTIYF. CDR3 DNA sequence: TGTGCCAGCAGTGATTTGGGTCTCAGAAACACCATATATTTT.

This clone turned up a few times. The V gene is TRBV5-1, the J gene TRBJ1-1; D uncertain. Germline V gene data show CDR1 as SGHRS and CDR2 as YFSETQ. V was trimmed by 0 bases and J by 2 bases, leaving 11 bases between them. The CDR3 extends over 15 amino acids. CDR3 sequence reads: CASSLDAGVNTEAFF. The CDR3 coding sequence is TGCGCCAGCAGCTTGGATGCGGGAGTTAACACTGAAGCTTTCTTT.

The rearrangement joins TRBV14 to TRBJ2-1, with 7 nucleotides matching TRBD2. V shed 6 bases and J 0 bases; nucleotides not matched to a gene: 5. CDR3 length: 15 amino acids. The germline V gene has CDR1 SGHDN and CDR2 FVKESK. The CDR3 DNA reads as TGTGCCAGCAGTTCGATAGCGGGCTCCTACAATGAGCAGTTCTTC. Encoded protein: CASSSIAGSYNEQFF. The complete variable domain, with remaining parts taken from reference TRBV14 and TRBJ2-1, reads EAGVTQFPSHSVIEKGQTVTLRCDPISGHDNLYWYRRVMGKEIKFLLHFVKESKQDESGMPNNRFLAERTGGTYSTLKVQPAELEDSGVYFCASSSIAGSYNEQFFGPGTRLTVL.

The V and J genes are TRBV25-1 and TRBJ2-1; tentative D call: TRBD1 (6 bases). The CDR3 has 15 residues. V lost 2 bases, J lost 0 bases, and 8 bases lay in between. Germline assignment: CDR1 MGHDK and CDR2 SYGVNS. CDR3 nucleotide sequence: TGTGCCAGCAGTGAACAGGGGTTCTCCTACAATGAGCAGTTCTTC. This encodes CASSEQGFSYNEQFF.

The V and J genes are TRBV9 and TRBJ1-5; 8 nucleotides line up with TRBD1. Germline V gene sequence: CDR1 SGDLS, CDR2 YYNGEE. This CDR3 has 16 residues. Trimming cost V 0 bases and J 11 bases; bases outside gene matches: 13. The CDR3 region has the DNA TGTGCCAGCAGCGTAGAAGTCTCCACTCAACAGGGGGCCCAGCATTTT. Translating it yields CASSVEVSTQQGAQHF.

The rearrangement links TRBV7-2 to TRBJ1-2; no firm D call. CDR1 SGHTA and CDR2 FQGNSA come from the germline V gene. Trimming shortened V by 1 base and J by 7 bases, and 7 bases separated the two germline ends. CDR3 length: 12 amino acids. The CDR3 sequence is CASSLEGTGYTF. CDR3 DNA: TGTGCCAGCAGCTTAGAGGGTACTGGCTACACCTTC.

The table lists this clone with a count of one. V gene TRBV6-5 combines with J gene TRBJ2-1; D tentatively fits TRBD1 or TRBD2 (5 bases each). Looked up from germline, CDR1 is MNHEY and CDR2 is SVGAGI. This CDR3 has 13 amino acids. Between the trimmed V and J ends, which lost 0 bases and 14 bases, there was a span of 14 bases. Written as DNA, the CDR3 is TGTGCCAGCAGTTACTCGAAGGGAGCCAGGGAGTTCTTC. This codes for CASSYSKGAREFF.

The V call is TRBV19, the J call TRBJ2-3; D possibly corresponds to TRBD2 (5 bases). The CDR3 covers 14 residues. Germline CDR1 and CDR2: LNHDA and SQIVND (reference sequence). V was cut by 3 bases and J by 4 bases, with 11 bases left in between. In DNA form, the CDR3 reads TGTGCCAGTAGTATTGGGCCGGAGGCAGATACGCAGTATTTT. Protein: CASSIGPEADTQYF. The full variable domain, its missing parts supplied by reference TRBV19 and TRBJ2-3, is DGGITQSPKYLFRKEGQNVTLSCEQNLNHDAMYWYRQDPGQGLRLIYYSQIVNDFQKGDIAEGYSVSREKKESFPLTVTSAQKNPTAFYLCASSIGPEADTQYFGPGTRLTVL.

The rearrangement joins TRBV29-1 to TRBJ1-1; 8 positions agree with TRBD1. Germline CDR1 SQVTM, CDR2 ANQGSEA. V trimming: 6 bases; J trimming: 4 bases; junction bases outside the gene matches: 4. The length of the CDR3 is 12 residues. Here the CDR3 DNA reads TGCAGCGTCGACAGGGGTAGCACTGAAGCTTTCTTT. Protein product: CSVDRGSTEAFF. Using reference TRBV29-1 and TRBJ1-1 for the parts outside the CDR3, the full variable domain is SAVISQKPSRDICQRGTSLTIQCQVDSQVTMMFWYRQQPGQSLTLIATANQGSEATYESGFVIDKFPISRPNLTFSTLTVSNMSPEDSSIYLCSVDRGSTEAFFGQGTRLTVV.

The gene calls are TRBV2 and TRBJ1-1; D gene unclear. The CDR3 sequence is 13 residues long. Trimming shortened V by 7 bases and J by 4 bases, and 13 bases separated the two germline ends. Germline assignment: CDR1 SNHLY and CDR2 FYNNEI. CDR3 protein: CASTGEGGTEAFF. The CDR3 nucleotides are TGTGCCAGCACTGGGGAGGGCGGCACTGAAGCTTTCTTT.

The chain links TRBV9 to TRBJ2-5; the D is unclear. The J call is in doubt because the DNA end fits TRBJ2-7 better. Per the germline V gene, CDR1 is SGDLS and CDR2 is YYNGEE. This CDR3 is built from 14 residues. This CDR3 reads CASSVGADPYEQYF. CDR3 nucleotides: TGTGCCAGCAGCGTAGGGGCGGATCCCTACGAGCAGTACTTC.

With respect to this clone: A much more abundant neighbour one base away suggests this may be a read error. Other DNA variants within this sample encode the same CDR3. This chain connects TRBV28 to TRBJ1-1, with D unresolved. Germline V CDR1 and CDR2: MDHEN, SYDVKM. This CDR3 is 13 amino acids long. This CDR3 is CASRRASIVEAFF. The DNA of the CDR3 is TGTGCCAGCAGGCGAGCTTCCATCGTTGAAGCTTTTTTT.

The chain combines TRBV6-4 with TRBJ2-7, with TRBD2 as a possible D gene (6 bases). CDR3 length: 18 residues. The germline V gene has CDR1 MRHNA and CDR2 SNTAGT. Trimming cost V 2 bases and J 4 bases, with 24 bases left between them. The CDR3: CASSDPSSLDGRVYEQYF. The CDR3 nucleotides are TGTGCCAGCAGTGACCCCTCTAGTTTGGACGGGAGAGTTTACGAGCAGTACTTC.

This chain links TRBV7-9 with TRBJ2-5, with D possibly matching TRBD1 (5 bases). Germline CDR1 is SEHNR and CDR2 is FQNEAQ (reference sequence). This CDR3 region has 14 residues. The germline V and J ends were trimmed by 6 bases and 5 bases, with 16 bases remaining between them. In DNA, the CDR3 is TGTGCCAGCAGTCCGATAGGGGTGGGTGAGACCCAGTACTTC. Its translation is CASSPIGVGETQYF.

The CDR3 loop is CASSLAGTYNEQFF. The CDR3 DNA reads TGTGCCAGCAGCTTAGCGGGAACCTACAATGAGCAGTTCTTC. The chain carries TRBV7-8 and TRBJ2-1; the D is unclear. CDR1 and CDR2 (germline): SGHVS, FQNEAQ. This CDR3 has 14 amino acids. The V end was cut by 0 bases, the J end by 2 bases, with 5 bases between. Full variable domain (remainder filled in from reference TRBV7-8 and TRBJ2-1): GAGVSQSPRYKVAKRGQDVALRCDPISGHVSLFWYQQALGQGPEFLTYFQNEAQLDKSGLPSDRFFAERPEGSVSTLKIQRTQQEDSAVYLCASSLAGTYNEQFFGPGTRLTVL.

V usage is TRBV30 and J usage is TRBJ2-3; 8 bases map to TRBD2. With 4 bases clipped from V and 1 base from J, the junction kept 10 bases outside the gene matches. The CDR3 sequence is 16 residues long. Germline CDR1 and CDR2: GTSNPN and SVGIG (reference sequence). DNA of the CDR3: TGTGCCTGGACGCCGGGGACTAGACTTGGCACAGATACGCAGTATTTT. Encoded protein: CAWTPGTRLGTDTQYF.

For the CDR3, the DNA is TGTGCCAGCAGACATGGACTAGCGGGAGGAGGCGAGCAGTACTTC. Its translation: CASRHGLAGGGEQYF. The chain recombines TRBV28 with TRBJ2-5; 14 nucleotides line up with TRBD2. The J call is doubtful: the DNA matches TRBJ2-7 better. This CDR3 comprises 15 residues. Germline V gene lookup returns CDR1 MDHEN and CDR2 SYDVKM.

The rearrangement links TRBV19 to TRBJ2-2, with a tentative D call TRBD1 (5 bases). Trimming shortened V by 3 bases and J by 5 bases, and 10 bases separated the two germline ends. CDR1 LNHDA and CDR2 SQIVND come from the germline V gene (reference sequence). This CDR3 contains 14 residues. CDR3 DNA: TGTGCCAGTAGTATCTTGCAGGGTACCGGGGAGCTGTTTTTT. Its protein is CASSILQGTGELFF.